This T cell receptor (beta chain) was profiled in a study of CD8 T cells in ankylosing spondylitis. Germline CDR1 SGDLS, CDR2 YYNGEE. The CDR3 is 15 amino acids. V lost 2 bases and J 7 bases, leaving 18 bases between the germline ends. TCRdb re-derived calls from the 5' RACE reads in MiXCR, one entry per CDR3 protein. This table has around 13,000 distinct CDR3 sequences, 2.5% to 3% appearing once. This clonotype appeared many times. The clonotype originates from a male donor with ankylosing spondylitis or in good health (not recorded which). The genes are TRBV9 and TRBJ1-1; TRBD1 is a possible D gene (5 bases). The specimen sequenced was blood, either unsorted or a sorted T cell fraction (not recorded which). CDR3: CASSVEEGLRGEAFF. The CDR3 DNA sequence: TGTGCCAGCAGCGTCGAGGAGGGGCTTCGCGGTGAAGCTTTCTTT.